Below, 26 T cell receptor beta chains from the same sample are listed, as sequenced in a study of shared clonotypes between healthy human individuals. Sequencing used immunoSEQ multiplex PCR; TCRdb keeps in-frame clones, though not all of them. The table records roughly 2.5 million clones, over 85% of them present only once. Material: naive CD4+ T cells sorted from blood. Subset here: CD45RA+ positively selected. Receptors originate from a man in his late teens or twenties in good health.

Points on this clone: This specimen includes other DNA sequences encoding the same CDR3. The chain couples TRBV6-5 to TRBJ1-6, with D perhaps TRBD1 (5 bases). This CDR3 comprises 12 residues. Germline CDR1 is MNHEY and CDR2 is SVGAGI. V was clipped by 6 bases and J by 6 bases, with 6 bases between them. The CDR3 here is CASRTVNSPLHF. CDR3 in DNA: TGTGCCAGCAGGACAGTTAATTCACCCCTCCACTTT.

The chain carries TRBV18 and TRBJ2-3; D is possibly TRBD1 or TRBD2 (6 bases each). Trimming cost V 3 bases and J 4 bases, with 14 bases left between them. CDR1 and CDR2 (germline): KGHSH, LQKENI. The CDR3 is made up of 15 amino acids. The CDR3 nucleotides read TGTGCCAGCTCACCGAGACTGGAGGGGGCAGATACGCAGTATTTT. This encodes CASSPRLEGADTQYF.

The chain couples TRBV5-1 to TRBJ2-7; the match to TRBD2 covers 9 bases. The CDR3 loop spans 15 amino acids. J was trimmed by 3 bases and V by 4 bases; bases with no gene match: 8. Looked up from germline, CDR1 is SGHRS and CDR2 is YFSETQ. DNA of the CDR3: TGCGCCAGCAGCCCGAGGGGGACTAGCAGCTACGAGCAGTACTTC. Encoded protein: CASSPRGTSSYEQYF.

Remarks on this clone: This specimen includes other DNA sequences encoding the same CDR3. The rearrangement uses TRBV30 and TRBJ2-1; possibly TRBD1 for D (6 bases). V lost 0 bases and J lost 7, with 7 bases in between. The germline CDR1 and CDR2 sequences are GTSNPN and SVGIG (reference sequence). The CDR3 covers 12 residues. CDR3: CAWSVQGNEQFF. CDR3 in DNA: TGTGCCTGGAGTGTACAGGGAAATGAGCAGTTCTTC.

This rearrangement joins TRBV28 to TRBJ1-1, with TRBD1 matching 8 bases. This CDR3 region has 18 residues. V was pared by 4 bases and J by 1 base, with 14 bases of the junction left unmatched. Germline values: CDR1 MDHEN, CDR2 SYDVKM. CDR3 DNA: TGTGCCAGCAGTTCCCCCCCCGCGACAGGGGCGTCGAACACTGAAGCTTTCTTT. This gives the protein CASSSPPATGASNTEAFF.

The rearrangement uses TRBV5-6 and TRBJ1-1; no reliable D call. V lost 0 bases and J 8 bases, leaving 11 bases between the germline ends. The CDR3 covers 13 residues. Germline V gene data show CDR1 as SGHDT and CDR2 as YYEEEE. CDR3 region: CASSLADHSEAFF. In DNA, the CDR3 is TGTGCCAGCAGCTTGGCCGATCACTCCGAAGCTTTCTTT.

J is TRBJ2-7 and V is TRBV2; 7 bases align to TRBD1. The CDR3 extends over 14 amino acids. V shed 6 bases, J shed 3 bases, and the junction held 8 bases outside the gene matches. CDR1 SNHLY and CDR2 FYNNEI come from the germline V gene. This chain's CDR3 is CASSPGTVNYEQYF. The CDR3 region has the DNA TGTGCCAGCAGCCCCGGGACAGTTAACTACGAGCAGTACTTC.

The rearrangement joins TRBV2 to TRBJ2-4; D may be TRBD1 or TRBD2 (5 bases each). In germline, CDR1 is SNHLY, CDR2 FYNNEI. The CDR3 sequence is 14 residues long. Trimming cost V 7 bases and J 8 bases, with 18 bases left between them. This chain's CDR3 is CASTPGQGRYIQYF. The CDR3 DNA is TGTGCCAGCACCCCGGGGCAGGGAAGGTACATTCAGTACTTC.

The table lists this clone with a count of one. The V and J genes are TRBV5-1 and TRBJ2-3; 9 bases fit TRBD1. The CDR3 runs 15 residues. V lost 4 bases, J lost 2 bases, and 5 bases stayed unmatched. Per the germline V gene, CDR1 is SGHRS and CDR2 is YFSETQ. The CDR3 protein is CASSPWTGDTDTQYF. CDR3 nucleotide sequence: TGCGCCAGCAGCCCATGGACAGGGGACACAGATACGCAGTATTTT.

The gene calls are TRBV9 and TRBJ2-3, with a weak D call TRBD2 (6 bases). The germline V gene has CDR1 SGDLS and CDR2 YYNGEE. Trimming stripped 0 bases from V and 3 bases from J, with 11 bases between. This CDR3 has 15 amino acids. The CDR3 bases are TGTGCCAGCAGCGTAGTTGGGGGGTTGACAGATACGCAGTATTTT. Its protein product is CASSVVGGLTDTQYF.

This clone was seen only once. The V call is TRBV29-1, the J call TRBJ1-1, with a weak D call TRBD1 (5 bases). Germline V lookup: CDR1 SQVTM, CDR2 ANQGSEA. With 3 bases removed from V and 8 bases from J, the gap between germline ends came to 13 bases. The CDR3 is made up of 12 amino acids. CDR3 in DNA: TGCAGCGTTGACGATTGGGGGGGAGAAGCTTTCTTT. It is translated as CSVDDWGGEAFF.

V is TRBV30 and J is TRBJ1-6, with 7 bases matching TRBD1. Germline trimming cut 3 bases from V and 10 bases from J; bases unmatched to any gene: 6. Per germline, CDR1 GTSNPN and CDR2 SVGIG (reference sequence). The CDR3 is 13 amino acids. CDR3 bases: TGTGCCTGGAGGCCAGGGGGAGAATCACCCCTCCACTTT. This translates into CAWRPGGESPLHF.

CDR3 loop: CASARTSGRNPSIKQYF. DNA of the CDR3: TGTGCCAGCGCCAGGACTAGCGGGAGGAACCCGTCTATAAAGCAGTACTTC. The V gene is TRBV21-1, the J gene TRBJ2-7; the D call in the table, TRBD2, was not verified against the DNA. TRBV21-1 is a pseudogene segment. The length of the CDR3 is 17 residues.

The rearrangement uses TRBV6-4 and TRBJ2-7; 15 nucleotides align to TRBD2. There are 19 residues in the CDR3. Looked up from germline, CDR1 is MRHNA and CDR2 is SNTAGT. V dropped 3 bases and J dropped 3; count of bases not matched to a gene: 12. The CDR3 DNA is TGTGCCAGCAGTGATATACCGGGACTAGCGGGAGGCCGTAGCTACGAGCAGTACTTC. It translates to CASSDIPGLAGGRSYEQYF.

CDR3 amino acids: CASSKGLDGYTF. For the CDR3, the DNA is TGTGCCAGCAGTAAGGGGTTAGATGGCTACACCTTC. V and J are TRBV6-5 and TRBJ1-2; tentative D call: TRBD1 (5 bases). The CDR3 runs to 12 residues. The V gene's germline CDR1 is MNHEY and CDR2 SVGAGI. The V gene lost 5 bases and the J gene lost 6 bases, with 10 bases spanning the gap.

The J gene is TRBJ1-6, the V gene TRBV28, with 12 bases lining up with TRBD1. The germline CDR1 and CDR2 sequences are MDHEN and SYDVKM. The CDR3 sequence is 15 residues long. After removal of 7 bases from V and 7 bases from J, the junction contained 5 bases not matched to a gene. The CDR3 protein is CASTGTGGGNSPLHF. The DNA for the CDR3 is TGTGCCAGCACCGGGACAGGGGGCGGCAATTCACCCCTCCACTTT.

The V gene is TRBV10-3, the J gene TRBJ1-2; 9 positions match TRBD1. The CDR3 is 12 amino acids. The germline CDR1 and CDR2 sequences are ENHRY and SYGVKD. J was trimmed by 6 bases and V by 4 bases; bases with no gene match: 0. The CDR3 region has the DNA TGTGCCATCAGTGGGGACAGGGATGGCTACACCTTC. Protein product: CAISGDRDGYTF.

The chain links TRBV5-1 to TRBJ2-2; 10 bases fit TRBD2. Losses at the gene ends were 4 bases for V and 1 base for J; bases not matched to a gene: 4. The CDR3 extends over 16 amino acids. From germline, CDR1 is SGHRS and CDR2 YFSETQ. The CDR3 loop is CASSSGLAVNTGELFF. CDR3 DNA: TGCGCCAGCAGCAGCGGACTAGCGGTGAACACCGGGGAGCTGTTTTTT. The full variable domain, in which reference TRBV5-1 and TRBJ2-2 provide the parts outside the CDR3, is KAGVTQTPRYLIKTRGQQVTLSCSPISGHRSVSWYQQTPGQGLQFLFEYFSETQRNKGNFPGRFSGRQFSNSRSEMNVSTLELGDSALYLCASSSGLAVNTGELFFGEGSRLTVL.

V gene TRBV10-3 combines with J gene TRBJ2-3; weak D call: TRBD2 (5 bases). This CDR3 has 16 amino acids. Deletions cut 5 bases from V and 0 bases from J, with 15 bases between. CDR1 is ENHRY, CDR2 SYGVKD, per germline. The CDR3 DNA follows: TGTGCCATCAGTCCCACAAGCGGAACTAGCACAGATACGCAGTATTTT. Translation: CAISPTSGTSTDTQYF.

This clone was seen only a few times. The chain couples TRBV7-2 to TRBJ1-5; the D gene is possibly TRBD1 (5 bases). This CDR3 is 15 amino acids long. Trimming cost V 3 bases and J 4 bases, with 13 bases left between them. Germline V gene lookup returns CDR1 SGHTA and CDR2 FQGNSA. CDR3 in amino acids: CASSFSDKGNQPQHF. In nucleotides, the CDR3 is TGTGCCAGCAGCTTTTCCGATAAGGGGAATCAGCCCCAGCATTTT.

This chain joins TRBV5-6 and TRBJ2-7; TRBD2 matches 10 bases. V gave up 2 bases and J gave up 0 bases; unmatched junction bases: 5. The CDR3 consists of 16 residues. CDR1 and CDR2 (germline): SGHDT, YYEEEE. CDR3 nucleotide sequence: TGTGCCAGCAGCTTTTGGGCTAGCGGGAGCTCCTACGAGCAGTACTTC. It is translated as CASSFWASGSSYEQYF.

For the CDR3, the DNA is TGTGCCACCAGGACTAGCGGGGGAGGCGAGCAGTACTTC. As protein: CATRTSGGGEQYF. The chain has TRBV2 and TRBJ2-7; 13 bases are a match to TRBD2. CDR1 is SNHLY, CDR2 FYNNEI, per germline. V gave up 10 bases and J gave up 6 bases; unmatched junction bases: 6. The CDR3 runs to 13 residues.

This chain joins TRBV28 and TRBJ2-7, with D unclear. This CDR3 is 15 amino acids long. The V gene lost 6 bases and the J gene lost 0 bases, with 15 bases spanning the gap. Germline values: CDR1 MDHEN, CDR2 SYDVKM. The CDR3 DNA reads TGTGCCAGCAGCACGAGACACCTTAGCTCCTACGAGCAGTACTTC. This gives the protein CASSTRHLSSYEQYF.

The V and J genes are TRBV7-2 and TRBJ1-5; D is ambiguous. This CDR3 spans 15 amino acids. Germline values: CDR1 SGHTA, CDR2 FQGNSA. V gave up 2 bases and J gave up 3 bases, with 11 bases separating them. CDR3 sequence (DNA): TGTGCCAGCAGCTTAACGGGAGCATTCAATCAGCCCCAGCATTTT. It codes for CASSLTGAFNQPQHF.

V and J are TRBV28 and TRBJ1-2, with 9 bases aligning to TRBD1. The length of the CDR3 is 14 residues. Germline assignment: CDR1 MDHEN and CDR2 SYDVKM. Germline trimming cut 5 bases from V and 2 bases from J; bases unmatched to any gene: 3. The DNA for the CDR3 is TGTGCCAGCAGTCGACAGGGGGGAAACTATGGCTACACCTTC. Residues: CASSRQGGNYGYTF.

V gene TRBV15 combines with J gene TRBJ2-7, with 8 bases fitting TRBD2. There are 16 residues in the CDR3. With V trimmed by 2 bases and J by 2 bases, 8 bases remained unmatched. CDR1 LNHNV and CDR2 YYDKDF come from the germline V gene (reference sequence). The CDR3 spells CATSRQMSGSPYEQYF. Written as DNA, the CDR3 is TGTGCCACCAGCAGACAGATGAGCGGGAGCCCCTACGAGCAGTACTTC.